This T cell receptor beta chain came from a study of T cell responses to AZD1222 COVID-19 vaccine. Germline V lookup: CDR1 MNHEY, CDR2 SVGAGI. The germline V and J ends were trimmed by 2 bases and 5 bases, with 10 bases remaining between them. The CDR3 is 13 residues long. This table comes from immunoSEQ multiplex PCR, and its TCRdb copy is limited to in-frame clones, with some not included. The data hold around 150,000 clones, with about 89% observed a single time. Sequencing used peripheral blood, obtained 28 days after the second AZD1222 dose. This sequence was found in an adult who received the AZD1222 COVID-19 vaccine. This chain joins TRBV6-5 and TRBJ2-7; a possible D gene is TRBD1 (5 bases). For the CDR3, the DNA is TGTGCCAGCAGTTACGGGCAGGGAAACGAGCAGTACTTC. Amino acid sequence: CASSYGQGNEQYF.